Sequencing of this T cell receptor beta chain was carried out in a study of chronic HIV infection and antiretroviral therapy (dated by TCRdb to the mid-2010s). Library preparation used 5' RACE. Sequencing was performed on an Illumina MiSeq. Clones were called with MiXCR by TCRdb after fastp trimmed the public reads at Q25, and only in-frame beta chains were retained. Identical CDR3 proteins give one entry, which carries the most common genes and DNA. The sample records some 37,000 distinct CDR3 sequences, about 7.4% of which are singletons. 2.9% of the sample comes from the top ten. From cysteine to phenylalanine, the CDR3 is 16 amino acids long. Of all the DNA, just the CDR3 is kept, 48 bases in frame from base 1. After removal of 5 bases from V and 6 bases from J, the junction retains 10 bases not matched to a gene. CDR1 SGHVS and CDR2 FQNEAQ were looked up in the germline V gene. Turning to this clonotype: Its antigen is still unknown. Nothing much larger sits one base from this clone, and base qualities are not available.

The sample taken for sequencing was peripheral blood. The V and J segments used are TRBV7-8 and TRBJ1-6; TRBD1 aligns with 7 central bases. The receptor was isolated from an adult who had HIV and had not received antiretroviral therapy, or was an uninfected healthy control (not recorded which). The DNA sequence is given as TGTGCCAGCAGCCGTAAAGGACAGGCCCCTAATTCACCCCTCCACTTT. It is translated as CASSRKGQAPNSPLHF.